This T cell receptor beta chain appears in the sequencing data of a study of blood T cell repertoires in COVID-19. As for the study in general: Spain, Italy and the United States supplied samples that represented acute and convalescent COVID-19.

Measured with immunoSEQ multiplex PCR; TCRdb has only the in-frame clones, and not every one. The repertoire consists of some 180,000 clones, with approximately 91% occurring once and the leading ten covering approximately 5%. Germline values: CDR1 SQVTM, CDR2 ANQGSEA. The junction had 13 bases not matched to a gene; V was cut back by 6 bases and J by 4 bases. This CDR3 has 15 amino acids. The sample comprised peripheral blood. J is TRBJ1-1 and V is TRBV29-1; 8 bases are shared with TRBD1. This receptor was obtained from a man aged 18 to 29 with COVID-19, enrolled during active disease. The CDR3 nucleotides are TGCAGCGTACGTGACAGGGGCGAACGCGGCACTGAAGCTTTCTTT. This sequence encodes CSVRDRGERGTEAFF.